Below are 3 T cell receptor beta chains sequenced from a single sample in a study of Ad26.COV2.S vaccination and SARS-CoV-2 variants. Treatment described: around 19 received Ad26.COV2.S at low or high dose, single or two shots; a few received placebo; per-sample allocation not given. Sample collection was performed on day 63 after the first vaccine or placebo injection. Sequencing was performed with immunoSEQ multiplex PCR; in TCRdb, only in-frame clones are kept and a portion is missing. The sample carries about 400,000 clones, around nine tenths recorded once. The sample in question was peripheral blood, obtained in a trial of Ad26.COV2.S vaccine versus placebo. These receptors were collected from a person between 18 and 60 years old who received the Ad26.COV2.S COVID-19 vaccine or a placebo.

CDR3 sequence reads: CASSPLERSLSGYTF. CDR3 in DNA: TGTGCCAGCTCACCACTGGAGAGGAGTTTATCGGGCTACACCTTC. The chain combines TRBV18 with TRBJ1-2; D is unclear. Germline CDR1 reads KGHSH; CDR2 reads LQKENI. V was clipped by 1 base and J by 8 bases, with 17 bases between them. The CDR3 is made up of 15 amino acids.

This chain connects TRBV10-3 to TRBJ2-7; 9 positions agree with TRBD2. The CDR3 is 12 residues long. Germline loops: CDR1 ENHRY, CDR2 SYGVKD. Written as DNA, the CDR3 is TGTGCAAGCTCCTGGCGGGAGGGTGAGCAGTACTTC. This translates into CASSWREGEQYF.

The rearrangement joins TRBV10-1 to TRBJ1-6; weak D call: TRBD1 (6 bases). Per the germline V gene, CDR1 is WNHNN and CDR2 is SYGVQD (reference sequence). V was trimmed by 4 bases and J by 9 bases, leaving 13 bases between them. The CDR3 length is 14 residues. The CDR3 spells CASSAGTLGSPLHF. Here the CDR3 DNA reads TGCGCCAGCAGTGCCGGGACACTTGGTTCACCCCTCCACTTT.